This T cell receptor (beta chain) was recorded in a study of beta chain features in type 1 diabetes. The study's findings and limits: Type 1 diabetes patients had TCRB CDR3s that were shorter (moderately but significantly so) in all four CD4+ subsets. PCR might favor shorter templates, equally in patients and controls.

CD4+ cells of the naive, central memory, regulatory and stem cell-like memory types were sorted via CD45RO/CCR7/CD25/CD127/CD95/CD27. Sequencing targeted expressed TCRB transcripts, as all isolated RNA had been reverse transcribed. The method was immunoSEQ multiplex PCR; TCRdb's version includes in-frame clones alone and lacks a portion of them. This sample has more than 250,000 clones, with around 21% found just once. About this clone: Antigen specificity is unknown.

The clonotype comes from a woman aged 35 to 49 with type 1 diabetes. The sequencing sample was made of naive CD4+ T cells from blood.

This chain's CDR3 is CASSKGTAASYEQYF. CDR3 DNA sequence: TGCGCCAGCAGCAAAGGGACAGCTGCCTCCTACGAGCAGTACTTC. The chain links TRBV4-3 to TRBJ2-7, with 7 bases aligning to TRBD1. Trimming cost V 5 bases and J 0 bases; bases outside gene matches: 7. The CDR3 covers 15 residues. The germline V gene has CDR1 LGHNA and CDR2 YSLEER.